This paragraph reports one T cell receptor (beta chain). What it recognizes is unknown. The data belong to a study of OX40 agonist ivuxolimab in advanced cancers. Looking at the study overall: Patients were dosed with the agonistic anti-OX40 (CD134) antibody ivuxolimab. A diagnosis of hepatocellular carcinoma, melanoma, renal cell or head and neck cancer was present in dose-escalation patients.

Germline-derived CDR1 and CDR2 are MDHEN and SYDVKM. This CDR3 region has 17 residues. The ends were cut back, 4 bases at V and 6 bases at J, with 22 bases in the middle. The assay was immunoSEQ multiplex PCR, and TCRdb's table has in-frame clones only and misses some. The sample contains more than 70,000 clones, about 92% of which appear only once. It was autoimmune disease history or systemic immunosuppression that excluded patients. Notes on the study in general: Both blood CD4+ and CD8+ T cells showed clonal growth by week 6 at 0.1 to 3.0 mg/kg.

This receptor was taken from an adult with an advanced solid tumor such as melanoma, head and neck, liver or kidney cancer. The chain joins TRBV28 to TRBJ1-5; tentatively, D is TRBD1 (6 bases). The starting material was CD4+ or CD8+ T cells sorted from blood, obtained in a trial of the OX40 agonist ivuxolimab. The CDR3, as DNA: TGTGCCAGCAGTTACCCTCCAGGGGATTCTATCAGTCAGCCCCAGCATTTT. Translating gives CASSYPPGDSISQPQHF.